The rows below give T cell receptor beta chains drawn from one sample of a study of T-cell reconstitution after alpha-beta-depleted transplantation in children. One entry per CDR3 protein results from TCRdb running MiXCR on the PCR reads. This sample has around 530,000 distinct CDR3 sequences; over 25% occur once, and the top ten carry 2% to 3%. This specimen consisted of PBMCs from the stem cell graft donor, obtained from the stem cell graft. These receptor sequences come from a human donor who donated a stem cell graft to a child with aplastic anemia. Each CDR3 is given with its conserved first and last residue. D genes are given only for firm matches. Size tells how often a clone was seen (once, few, many) or the class of an expanded clone, and some rows leave it out.

D gene	clone size	V gene	J gene	CDR3 DNA	CDR3 protein
.	few	TRBV6-1	TRBJ2-3	TGTGCCAGAACGGGACCGGAGGGGCCAGATACGCAGTATTTT	CARTGPEGPDTQYF
.	.	TRBV20-1	TRBJ1-5	TGCAGTGCTGGGGACGGCAATCAGCCCCAGCATTTT	CSAGDGNQPQHF
.	few	TRBV5-1	TRBJ2-1	TGCGCCAGCAGCTTGATACAGGCCGGGAGTAGATACAATGAGCAGTTCTTC	CASSLIQAGSRYNEQFF
.	.	TRBV9	TRBJ2-1	TGTGCCAGCAGCGTAGCGGGGGTCGATGGCAATGAGCAGTTCTTC	CASSVAGVDGNEQFF
.	.	TRBV12-3/TRBV12-4	TRBJ2-7	TGTGCCAGCAGTTTGATCTACGAGCAGTACTTC	CASSLIYEQYF
.	few	TRBV6-1	TRBJ1-2	TGTGCCAGCAGCGGGGGCCCTCCGGGGGGGCTCATGGGCTACACCTTC	CASSGGPPGGLMGYTF
TRBD2	.	TRBV2	TRBJ2-3	TGTGCCGGCCTGCGGGGGGCTTCTAGCACAGATACGCAGTATTTT	CAGLRGASSTDTQYF
.	.	TRBV27	TRBJ2-1	TGTGCCAGCAGTACCGAGGGGGAGACCGTCTACAATGAGCAGTTCTTC	CASSTEGETVYNEQFF
.	.	TRBV6-1	TRBJ2-2	TGTGCCAGCAGGTCTCCGGGACCAACCGGGGAGCTGTTTTTT	CASRSPGPTGELFF
TRBD2	.	TRBV29-1	TRBJ2-5	TGCAGCGTTCATAGCGGGAGGGAGACCCAGTACTTC	CSVHSGRETQYF
.	many	TRBV20-1	TRBJ1-5	TGCAGTGCTAGAGATTTGGGGGATGGTTTTCAGCCCCAGCATTTT	CSARDLGDGFQPQHF
.	.	TRBV11-2	TRBJ2-5	TGTGCCAGCAGCCCAGTCCTCGTGGCATCTTCAGAGACCCAGTACTTC	CASSPVLVASSETQYF
TRBD2	.	TRBV5-1	TRBJ2-2	TGCGCCAGCAGCTTGGTTCTAGCGGGCTCCGGGGAGCTGTTTTTT	CASSLVLAGSGELFF
.	few	TRBV10-3	TRBJ2-3	TGTGCCAACACAGATACGCAGTATTTT	CANTDTQYF
.	once	TRBV27	TRBJ2-7	TGTGCCAGCAGTTTAGAGGGGACCTACGAGCAGTACTTC	CASSLEGTYEQYF
.	few	TRBV20-1	TRBJ2-3	TGCAGTGCTCGGCCCCAAGATACGCAGTATTTT	CSARPQDTQYF
TRBD2	.	TRBV30	TRBJ2-1	TGTGCCAGAAGCGGACTAGCGGGAGAGGCTAGGGAGCAGTTCTTC	CARSGLAGEAREQFF
.	.	TRBV5-1	TRBJ2-7	TGCGCCAGCAGCTTTCCGCCTGACGGGGCACGGGAGCAGTACTTC	CASSFPPDGAREQYF
.	.	TRBV7-2	TRBJ1-4	TGTGCCAGCAGCATAAGGTTGGGCGGAGCTAATGAAAAACTGTTTTTT	CASSIRLGGANEKLFF
.	many	TRBV5-6	TRBJ2-3	TGTGCCAGCATACAGGGATCTTTCGCAGATACGCAGTATTTT	CASIQGSFADTQYF
TRBD1	.	TRBV5-6	TRBJ1-2	TGTGCCAGCAGCGCCGCACAGGGGGCCTCTAACTATGGCTACACCTTC	CASSAAQGASNYGYTF
TRBD2	few	TRBV5-4	TRBJ2-3	TGTGCCAGCAGCCCGGGAGGGAATAGGCGGACAGATACGCAGTATTTT	CASSPGGNRRTDTQYF
.	.	TRBV20-1	TRBJ2-1	TGCAGTGCTAGAGATGGTCCTGCCTGGAGCAATGAGCAGTTCTTC	CSARDGPAWSNEQFF
.	.	TRBV12-3/TRBV12-4	TRBJ1-2	TGTGCCAGCAGTCCGAGAGGACAGAACTATGGCTACACCTTC	CASSPRGQNYGYTF
TRBD2	.	TRBV18	TRBJ2-7	TGTGCCAGCTCACCAAGGCGGGAGGCCTACGAGCAGTACTTC	CASSPRREAYEQYF
TRBD1	few	TRBV12-3/TRBV12-4	TRBJ2-5	TGTGCCAGCACCCAAGACAGGGATGGGGCGGAGACCCAGTACTTC	CASTQDRDGAETQYF
.	few	TRBV20-1	TRBJ1-3	TGCAGTGCTAGAGATGATTCTGGAAACACCATATATTTT	CSARDDSGNTIYF
.	many	TRBV4-3	TRBJ2-1	TGCGCCAGCAGCCAAGATAGGGCGGAGAATGAGCAGTTCTTC	CASSQDRAENEQFF
.	.	TRBV7-2	TRBJ2-7	TGTGCCAGCAGCCAATGGGGGGAGCAGTACTTC	CASSQWGEQYF
TRBD2	.	TRBV7-8	TRBJ2-2	TGTGCCAGCAGCTTAGCTACCCTAGCGGGAGGGAACACCGGGGAGCTGTTTTTT	CASSLATLAGGNTGELFF
.	.	TRBV4-2	TRBJ2-7	TGTGCCAGCAGCCAGGCGGGTCCAGGTGCCTACGAGCAGTACTTC	CASSQAGPGAYEQYF
.	.	TRBV4-3	TRBJ1-4	TGCGCCAGCAGCCAAGATGACAGGAGGGTTGAAAAACTGTTTTTT	CASSQDDRRVEKLFF
.	.	TRBV10-3	TRBJ1-1	TGTGCCATCGCTAAGGGGACTGAAGCTTTCTTT	CAIAKGTEAFF
.	few	TRBV6-5	TRBJ2-5	TGTGCCAGCCGCCCTTCAGGGGCCTTCCAAGAGACCCAGTACTTC	CASRPSGAFQETQYF
.	few	TRBV30	TRBJ1-1	TGTGCCTGGAGTGAGCTTGGGGGTACTGAAGCTTTCTTT	CAWSELGGTEAFF
TRBD1	few	TRBV6-2/TRBV6-3	TRBJ2-7	TGTGCCAGCAGTAACCTCAGGCCGGGACAGGGAAACGAGCAGTACTTC	CASSNLRPGQGNEQYF
.	few	TRBV6-1	TRBJ1-2	TGTGCCAGCAGAGGCCTGACTTACTATGGCTACACCTTC	CASRGLTYYGYTF
.	few	TRBV5-6	TRBJ1-3	TGTGCCAGCACCGCCCGGGGCGGAGGAAACACCATATATTTT	CASTARGGGNTIYF
.	medium-sized	TRBV29-1	TRBJ1-1	TGCAGCGTTCCCAAAGGGGACACTGAAGCTTTCTTT	CSVPKGDTEAFF
TRBD2	few	TRBV20-1	TRBJ2-3	TGCAGTGCTAGAATGACTAGCGGGAGCCCTAGCACAGATACGCAGTATTTT	CSARMTSGSPSTDTQYF
.	.	TRBV20-1	TRBJ1-2	TGCAGTGTCCTCTTGGCCCAGCGAGGCTACACCTTC	CSVLLAQRGYTF
TRBD1	few	TRBV9	TRBJ1-2	TGTGCCAGCAGCCCTTACGGACAGGGTTTAGGAGGCTACACCTTC	CASSPYGQGLGGYTF
.	few	TRBV20-1	TRBJ2-1	TGCAGTGCCACCTATGAATATGAGCAGTTCTTC	CSATYEYEQFF
.	few	TRBV5-1	TRBJ2-1	TGCGCCAGCAGCCCGACCGGGACCACTAGCTCCTACAATGAGCAGTTCTTC	CASSPTGTTSSYNEQFF
.	.	TRBV4-3	TRBJ2-3	TGCGCCAGCAGCCAAGTCTACCACTCGAAGACAGATACGCAGTATTTT	CASSQVYHSKTDTQYF
.	.	TRBV29-1	TRBJ2-1	TGCAGCGTCCTGAGCCTTACAGGGATCTCCTACAATGAGCAGTTCTTC	CSVLSLTGISYNEQFF
.	once	TRBV3-1	TRBJ1-5	TGTGCCAGCAGCCAAGATCCCACAGGACGCCAGCCCCAGCATTTT	CASSQDPTGRQPQHF
.	few	TRBV6-4	TRBJ1-5	TGTGCCAGCAGTCAGGGGCCGAGTCAGCCCCAGCATTTT	CASSQGPSQPQHF
.	few	TRBV4-2	TRBJ2-1	TGTGCCAGCAGCCAACGCGTGAACGATGAGCAGTTCTTC	CASSQRVNDEQFF
TRBD2	.	TRBV5-1	TRBJ2-1	TGCGCCAGCAGCCCCTCCCGCCCGGGAGGTGAGCAGTTCTTC	CASSPSRPGGEQFF
.	few	TRBV18	TRBJ1-1	TGTGCCAGCTCACGGCCGGGGAGCGGGAACACTGAAGCTTTCTTT	CASSRPGSGNTEAFF
TRBD2	.	TRBV15	TRBJ2-2	TGTGCCAGCTCTGCGGGGGGAGGAACCGGGGAGCTGTTTTTT	CASSAGGGTGELFF
TRBD1	.	TRBV9	TRBJ2-1	TGTGCCAGCAGCGAGGGACAGGGGTCCTACAATGAGCAGTTCTTC	CASSEGQGSYNEQFF
.	.	TRBV20-1	TRBJ1-2	TGCAGTGCTAGAGTTAGGAGGACTACCGCACTCTATGGCTACACCTTC	CSARVRRTTALYGYTF
TRBD1	.	TRBV20-1	TRBJ1-2	TGCAGTGCTAGAGCCACGACAGGGGTAGGAGGGGATGGCTACACCTTC	CSARATTGVGGDGYTF
.	.	TRBV15	TRBJ1-1	TGTGCCACCAGCAGGGGTTACCAGGCTAAAGCTTTCTTT	CATSRGYQAKAFF
.	few	TRBV20-1	TRBJ1-4	TGCAGTGCTACAACGGTACCCCATGAAAAACTGTTTTTT	CSATTVPHEKLFF
.	.	TRBV29-1	TRBJ2-7	TGCAGCGTTGAAGAAAATGGGGAGACCTACGAGCAGTACTTC	CSVEENGETYEQYF